Shown below are 23 T cell receptor beta chains from a single sample sequenced in a study of cytomegalovirus exposure and HLA in healthy donors. Amplification used 60 Vbeta primers and 13 Jbeta primers. Produced via immunoSEQ multiplex PCR; TCRdb's table is partial and in-frame only. The sample lists about 150,000 clones; approximately 63% were seen once. Sequenced: PBMCs. Every receptor here comes from a woman aged 55-69 years in good health and CMV-seropositive.

With regard to this clone: At one end, the junction sequence differs from germline, possibly due to a read error. The chain recombines TRBV2 with TRBJ2-7, with 9 bases lining up with TRBD2. Per the germline V gene, CDR1 is SNHLY and CDR2 is FYNNEI. This CDR3 spans 14 amino acids. The CDR3 spells CASSESRSSGVEPF. As DNA, the CDR3 is TGTGCCAGCAGTGAATCTCGATCTAGCGGGGTAGAACCCTTC.

V is TRBV19 and J is TRBJ1-5; unclear D gene. V lost 3 bases and J lost 0, with 15 bases in between. CDR3 size: 17 residues. Germline lookup yields CDR1 LNHDA and CDR2 SQIVND (reference sequence). CDR3: CASSMDETRDSNQPQHF. As DNA, the CDR3 is TGTGCCAGTAGTATGGATGAGACACGAGATAGCAATCAGCCCCAGCATTTT.

This clone has only one observation. The chain links TRBV19 to TRBJ2-1; a possible D gene is TRBD2 (5 bases). The CDR3 contains 14 residues. The V gene lost 5 bases and the J gene lost 10 bases, with 18 bases spanning the gap. Germline values: CDR1 LNHDA, CDR2 SQIVND (reference sequence). The CDR3 protein is CASSPGEPSTEQFF. The CDR3 bases are TGTGCCAGTAGTCCCGGGGAACCCTCGACAGAGCAGTTCTTC.

The chain uses TRBV9 and TRBJ1-1; 7 bases agree with TRBD1. Germline CDR1 and CDR2: SGDLS and YYNGEE. The length of the CDR3 is 15 residues. V dropped 4 bases and J dropped 4; count of bases not matched to a gene: 10. CDR3 sequence reads: CASSPPGGKSTEAFF. The CDR3 DNA reads TGTGCCAGCAGCCCCCCAGGGGGTAAGTCCACTGAAGCTTTCTTT.

The chain has TRBV9 and TRBJ2-7; 10 positions match TRBD1. With 4 bases clipped from V and 3 bases from J, the junction kept 7 bases outside the gene matches. CDR1 and CDR2 (germline): SGDLS, YYNGEE. There are 15 residues in the CDR3. The CDR3 DNA follows: TGTGCCAGCAGCCCTGATGGGACAGGGGTCTACGAGCAGTACTTC. This codes for CASSPDGTGVYEQYF. Together with reference TRBV9 and TRBJ2-7, the CDR3 gives the full variable domain: DSGVTQTPKHLITATGQRVTLRCSPRSGDLSVYWYQQSLDQGLQFLIQYYNGEERAKGNILERFSAQQFPDLHSELNLSSLELGDSALYFCASSPDGTGVYEQYFGPGTRLTVT.

Only a few counts were recorded for this clone. For the CDR3, the DNA is TGTGCCAGCAGCTTAGAGGAGCGAGCTTTCTTT. It encodes CASSLEERAFF. This chain uses TRBV7-9 with TRBJ1-1, with D unclear. V lost 1 base and J lost 10, with 7 bases in between. The germline V gene encodes CDR1 SEHNR and CDR2 FQNEAQ (reference sequence). The CDR3 has 11 amino acids.

V gene TRBV6-5 combines with J gene TRBJ1-2; 8 nucleotides align to TRBD1. From germline, CDR1 is MNHEY and CDR2 SVGAGI. Germline trimming cut 6 bases from V and 7 bases from J; bases unmatched to any gene: 10. This CDR3 has 14 amino acids. CDR3: CASRDQGAFGGYTF. In DNA, the CDR3 is TGTGCCAGCAGGGATCAGGGGGCATTTGGTGGCTACACCTTC.

The V gene is TRBV7-9, the J gene TRBJ1-4; D is uncertain. Germline V lookup: CDR1 SEHNR, CDR2 FQNEAQ (reference sequence). This CDR3 comprises 14 residues. V lost 5 bases and J 7 bases, leaving 14 bases between the germline ends. The CDR3 DNA reads as TGTGCCAGCAGCCCATCCGGAGGGTCTGAAAAACTGTTTTTT. It yields the protein CASSPSGGSEKLFF.

V gene TRBV11-1 combines with J gene TRBJ2-5; tentative D call: TRBD2 (6 bases). V was clipped by 5 bases and J by 5 bases, with 21 bases between them. Germline V gene data show CDR1 as SGHAT and CDR2 as FQDESV (reference sequence). This CDR3 has 16 residues. As DNA, the CDR3 is TGTGCCAGCAGCAAGGCGGCGGTCGGGAGTAGCGAGACCCAGTACTTC. Protein: CASSKAAVGSSETQYF.

This clone has only a few counts. The chain uses TRBV29-1 and TRBJ2-7; the match to TRBD2 covers 9 bases. The germline CDR1 and CDR2 sequences are SQVTM and ANQGSEA. The ends lost 7 bases at V and 4 bases at J; junction bases unmatched: 5. This CDR3 comprises 12 residues. DNA of the CDR3: TGCAGCGGCGGGGGGGGAGGATACGAGCAGTACTTC. Its translation: CSGGGGGYEQYF.

This clone was observed a handful of times. The chain uses TRBV7-6 and TRBJ2-3, with TRBD1 matching over 8 bases. Germline V CDR1 and CDR2: SGHVS, FNYEAQ. This CDR3 has 20 residues. Germline trimming cut 2 bases from V and 0 bases from J; bases unmatched to any gene: 16. This CDR3 reads CASSLTTGDGLFLSTDTQYF. The CDR3 DNA reads as TGTGCCAGCAGCTTAACGACAGGGGATGGTCTATTTTTGAGCACAGATACGCAGTATTTT.

This clone was seen once. The chain is built from TRBV6-1 and TRBJ1-2, with a tentative D call TRBD1 (6 bases). V shed 5 bases and J shed 0 bases, with 13 bases lying between them. Germline V lookup: CDR1 MNHNS, CDR2 SASEGT. The CDR3 runs to 15 residues. Here the CDR3 DNA reads TGTGCCAGCAGTCGACAGGCGGAAGCTAACTATGGCTACACCTTC. This encodes CASSRQAEANYGYTF.

This clone has only a few counts. The CDR3, as DNA: TGTGCCAGCACCGGGACTTCTGGGGACACTGAAGCTTTCTTT. Protein: CASTGTSGDTEAFF. V gene TRBV2 combines with J gene TRBJ1-1; a weak D match, TRBD1 (5 bases). The germline CDR1 and CDR2 sequences are SNHLY and FYNNEI. This CDR3 is 14 amino acids long. V was cut by 7 bases and J by 3 bases, with 15 bases left in between. The variable domain in full, with the rest retrieved from reference TRBV2 and TRBJ1-1, is EPEVTQTPSHQVTQMGQEVILRCVPISNHLYFYWYRQILGQKVEFLVSFYNNEISEKSEIFDDQFSVERPDGSNFTLKIRSTKLEDSAMYFCASTGTSGDTEAFFGQGTRLTVV.

This clone was counted between two and nine times. The chain employs TRBV11-3 and TRBJ1-1, with a weak D call TRBD1 (5 bases). CDR1 and CDR2 (germline): SGHNT, YENEEA. The CDR3 covers 14 residues. The V end lost 2 bases, the J end lost 2 bases, and 9 bases lay between the germline ends. CDR3 sequence reads: CASSLQGENTEAFF. The CDR3 coding sequence is TGTGCCAGCAGCTTACAGGGTGAAAACACTGAAGCTTTCTTT. The full variable domain, rest sourced from reference TRBV11-3 and TRBJ1-1, is EAGVVQSPRYKIIEKKQPVAFWCNPISGHNTLYWYLQNLGQGPELLIRYENEEAVDDSQLPKDRFSAERLKGVDSTLKIQPAELGDSAVYLCASSLQGENTEAFFGQGTRLTVV.

This clone was observed a single time. The chain combines TRBV19 with TRBJ1-1, with D hard to call. The CDR3 consists of 15 residues. V gave up 3 bases and J gave up 0 bases, with 11 bases separating them. Germline assignment: CDR1 LNHDA and CDR2 SQIVND (reference sequence). The CDR3 sequence: CASSIYSGVNTEAFF. In DNA form, the CDR3 reads TGTGCCAGTAGTATTTATTCCGGAGTGAACACTGAAGCTTTCTTT.

This clone came up a few times. The V and J genes are TRBV4-1 and TRBJ1-1; D might be TRBD1 (6 bases). Deletions cut 0 bases from V and 5 bases from J, with 13 bases between. This CDR3 contains 15 residues. Germline values: CDR1 MGHRA, CDR2 YSYEKL. CDR3 DNA: TGCGCCAGCAGCCAAGATGGGGCAGGGGTAACTGAAGCTTTCTTT. Translation: CASSQDGAGVTEAFF.

The chain is built from TRBV13 and TRBJ1-1, with D unresolved. Germline-derived CDR1 and CDR2 are PRHDT and FYEKMQ (reference sequence). V was shortened by 4 bases and J by 1 base, with 13 bases between the two germline ends. The CDR3 totals 15 residues. Here the CDR3 reads CASSSRPGANTEAFF. As DNA, the CDR3 is TGTGCCAGCAGCTCGCGGCCGGGAGCGAACACTGAAGCTTTCTTT.

The chain joins TRBV5-4 to TRBJ2-3; 7 bases line up with TRBD2. J gave up 10 bases and V 0 bases, and 5 bases lay outside the gene matches. Germline CDR1 reads SGHNT; CDR2 reads YYREEE (reference sequence). The CDR3 totals 13 residues. The CDR3 DNA sequence: TGTGCCAGCAGCTTGGGGGAGCGGGATCCGCAGTATTTT. Translation gives CASSLGERDPQYF.

V and J are TRBV6-5 and TRBJ2-1, with D perhaps matching TRBD1 (6 bases). This CDR3 is 15 amino acids long. V lost 6 bases and J 2 bases, leaving 14 bases between the germline ends. Germline lookup yields CDR1 MNHEY and CDR2 SVGAGI. The DNA for the CDR3 is TGTGCCAGCAGGGAGGAGGACAGCCCCTACAATGAGCAGTTCTTC. This codes for CASREEDSPYNEQFF.

This clone occurred a few times. The chain links TRBV11-3 to TRBJ1-1; D is undetermined. Per germline, CDR1 SGHNT and CDR2 YENEEA. Trimming cost V 3 bases and J 0 bases, with 8 bases left between them. The CDR3 covers 14 residues. The DNA for the CDR3 is TGTGCCAGCAGCTTGAACGGGTTGAACACTGAAGCTTTCTTT. This gives the protein CASSLNGLNTEAFF.

The DNA of the CDR3 is TGTGCCAGCAGTTACAGGGGAACCGGGGCCAACGTCCTGACTTTC. Its translation is CASSYRGTGANVLTF. The V gene is TRBV28, the J gene TRBJ2-6; TRBD1 aligns across 7 bases. This CDR3 contains 15 residues. Looked up from germline, CDR1 is MDHEN and CDR2 is SYDVKM. After removal of 4 bases from V and 4 bases from J, the junction contained 4 bases not matched to a gene. Drawing the rest from reference TRBV28 and TRBJ2-6, the complete variable domain is DVKVTQSSRYLVKRTGEKVFLECVQDMDHENMFWYRQDPGLGLRLIYFSYDVKMKEKGDIPEGYSVSREKKERFSLILESASTNQTSMYLCASSYRGTGANVLTFGAGSRLTVL.

The chain carries TRBV6-1 and TRBJ1-2; possible D gene TRBD1, 5 bases. V was cut by 1 base and J by 5 bases, with 11 bases left in between. Germline assignment: CDR1 MNHNS and CDR2 SASEGT. CDR3 length: 14 amino acids. The DNA for the CDR3 is TGTGCCAGCAGTGAAGTAGGGGCTGAGTATGGCTACACCTTC. Protein product: CASSEVGAEYGYTF.

Regarding this clone: The sample contains more than one DNA sequence encoding this CDR3. V is TRBV28 and J is TRBJ2-3, with 11 bases lining up with TRBD1. This CDR3 region has 15 residues. The V gene's germline CDR1 is MDHEN and CDR2 SYDVKM. V lost 4 bases, J lost 4 bases, and 4 bases stayed unmatched. The CDR3 region has the DNA TGTGCCAGCAGTTCACCGGGACAGGGGGCAGATACGCAGTATTTT. Translation: CASSSPGQGADTQYF.